This T cell receptor beta chain is from a study of CD8+CD57+ T cells in acquired aplastic anemia. According to the study, genomic DNA was the template for TCR beta VDJ and CDR3 profiling. TCRdb re-analysed the reads in MiXCR, keeping a single row per CDR3 protein. Here the sample spans around 180,000 distinct CDR3 sequences, approximately 48% being singletons. It was patients with CD8+CD57+ cell expansion by flow cytometry who were chosen for sequencing. The origin of this receptor is a human donor with aplastic anemia. The sequenced sample consisted of sorted CD4+, CD8+, or CD8+CD57+ T cells (not recorded which) from PBMCs.

Here the CDR3 reads CASSPTGQGLSGYTF. Here the CDR3 DNA reads TGTGCCAGCAGCCCAACCGGACAGGGGCTTAGTGGCTACACCTTC. The chain is built from TRBV7-8 and TRBJ1-2; 9 bases agree with TRBD1. The length of the CDR3 is 15 residues. Germline V lookup: CDR1 SGHVS, CDR2 FQNEAQ. Trimming at V came to 5 bases and at J to 7 bases, leaving 11 bases not matched to a gene.